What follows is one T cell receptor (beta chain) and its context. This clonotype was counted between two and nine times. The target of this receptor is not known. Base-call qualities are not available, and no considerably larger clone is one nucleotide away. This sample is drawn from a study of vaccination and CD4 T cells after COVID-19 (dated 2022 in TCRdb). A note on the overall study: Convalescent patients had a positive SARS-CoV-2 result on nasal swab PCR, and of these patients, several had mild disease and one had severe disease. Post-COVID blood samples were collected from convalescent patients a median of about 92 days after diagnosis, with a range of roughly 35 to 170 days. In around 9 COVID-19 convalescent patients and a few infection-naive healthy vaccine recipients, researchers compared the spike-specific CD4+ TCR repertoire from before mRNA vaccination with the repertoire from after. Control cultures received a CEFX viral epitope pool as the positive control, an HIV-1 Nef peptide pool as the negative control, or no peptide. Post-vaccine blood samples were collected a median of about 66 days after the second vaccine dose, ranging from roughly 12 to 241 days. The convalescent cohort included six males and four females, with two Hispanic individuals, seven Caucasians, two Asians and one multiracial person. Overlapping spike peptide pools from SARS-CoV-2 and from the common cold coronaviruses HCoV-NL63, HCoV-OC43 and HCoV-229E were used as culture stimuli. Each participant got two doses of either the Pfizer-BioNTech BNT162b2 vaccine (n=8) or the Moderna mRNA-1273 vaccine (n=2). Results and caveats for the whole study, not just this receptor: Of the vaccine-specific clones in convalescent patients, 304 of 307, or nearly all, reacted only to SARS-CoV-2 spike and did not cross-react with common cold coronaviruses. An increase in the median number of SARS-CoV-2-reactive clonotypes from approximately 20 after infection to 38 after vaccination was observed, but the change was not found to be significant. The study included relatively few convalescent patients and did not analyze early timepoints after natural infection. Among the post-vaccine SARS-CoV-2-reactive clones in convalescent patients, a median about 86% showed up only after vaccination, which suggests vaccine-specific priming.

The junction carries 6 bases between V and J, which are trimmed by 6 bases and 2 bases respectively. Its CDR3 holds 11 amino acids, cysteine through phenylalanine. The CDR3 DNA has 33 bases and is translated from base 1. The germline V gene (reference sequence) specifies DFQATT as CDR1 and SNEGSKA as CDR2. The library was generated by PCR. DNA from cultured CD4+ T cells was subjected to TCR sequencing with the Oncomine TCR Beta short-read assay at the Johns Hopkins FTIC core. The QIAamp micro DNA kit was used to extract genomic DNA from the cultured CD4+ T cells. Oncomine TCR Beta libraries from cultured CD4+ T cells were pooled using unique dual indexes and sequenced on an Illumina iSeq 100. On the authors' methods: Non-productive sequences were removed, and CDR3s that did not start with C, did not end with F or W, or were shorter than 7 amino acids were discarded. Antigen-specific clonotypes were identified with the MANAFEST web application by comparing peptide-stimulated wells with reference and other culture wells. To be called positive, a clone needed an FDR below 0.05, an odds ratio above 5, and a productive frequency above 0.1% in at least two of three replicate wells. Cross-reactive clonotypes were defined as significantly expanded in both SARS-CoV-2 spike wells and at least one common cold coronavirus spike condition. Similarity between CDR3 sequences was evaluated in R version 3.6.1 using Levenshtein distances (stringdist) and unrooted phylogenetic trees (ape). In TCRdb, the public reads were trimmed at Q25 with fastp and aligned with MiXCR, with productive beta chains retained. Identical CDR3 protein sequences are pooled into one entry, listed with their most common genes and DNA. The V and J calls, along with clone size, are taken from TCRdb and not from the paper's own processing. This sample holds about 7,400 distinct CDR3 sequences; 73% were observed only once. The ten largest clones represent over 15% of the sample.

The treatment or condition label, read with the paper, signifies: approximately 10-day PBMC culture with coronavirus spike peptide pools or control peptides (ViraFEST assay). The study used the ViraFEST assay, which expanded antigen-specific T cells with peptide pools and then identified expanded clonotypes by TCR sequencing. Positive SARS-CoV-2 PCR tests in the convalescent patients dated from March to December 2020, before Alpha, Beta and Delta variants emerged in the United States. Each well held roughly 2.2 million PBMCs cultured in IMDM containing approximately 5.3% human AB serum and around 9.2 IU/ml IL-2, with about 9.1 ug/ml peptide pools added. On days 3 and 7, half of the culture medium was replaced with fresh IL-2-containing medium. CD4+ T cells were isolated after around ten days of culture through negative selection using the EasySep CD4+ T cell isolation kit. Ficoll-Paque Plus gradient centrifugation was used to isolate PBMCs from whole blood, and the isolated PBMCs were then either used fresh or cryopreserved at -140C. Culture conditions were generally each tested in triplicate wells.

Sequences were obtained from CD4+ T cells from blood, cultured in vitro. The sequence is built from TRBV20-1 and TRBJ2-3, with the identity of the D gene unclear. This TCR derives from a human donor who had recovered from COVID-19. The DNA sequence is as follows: TGCAGTGCCACTTACACAGATACGCAGTATTTT. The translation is CSATYTDTQYF.